Sequencing of this T cell receptor beta chain was carried out in a study of T cells of healthy individuals. CDR3 length: 16 amino acids. Germline V lookup: CDR1 SGHAT, CDR2 FQNNGV. The V end lost 3 bases, the J end lost 4 bases, and 16 bases lay between the germline ends. A single record per CDR3 protein comes from TCRdb applying MiXCR to the 5' RACE reads. The repertoire has about 53,000 distinct CDR3 sequences, about 15% of them found once; the top ten carry about 16%. A few counts support this clonotype. This chain links TRBV11-2 with TRBJ1-3; possible D gene TRBD1, 6 bases. This TCR was recovered from a human donor in good health. The chain's CDR3 is CASSLGFQGPGNTIYF. In DNA form, the CDR3 reads TGTGCCAGCAGCTTGGGGTTCCAGGGGCCCGGAAACACCATATATTTT.